This T cell receptor (beta chain) emerged from a study of CD8+CD57+ T cells in acquired aplastic anemia. In the study overall: The DNA of sorted CD4+ and CD8+ cells averaged approximately 3.2 ug. The study's findings and limits: Shared by patients and controls, 25 to 35 CD8+ CDR3s were abundant in patients.

Note on this clonotype: Its target is not known.

CD8+CD57+ cell expansion had been shown by flow cytometry in patients chosen for sequencing. Everyone among the patients had severe acquired aplastic anemia. None of the patients had been given any therapy when their blood was sampled. Using genomic DNA as the template, TCR beta VDJ and CDR3 profiling was carried out. Using its own MiXCR run on the reads, TCRdb lists one record per CDR3 protein. This sample has just over 40,000 distinct CDR3 sequences; about 63% occur once, and the top ten carry roughly three fifths. V lost 5 bases, J lost 10 bases, and 15 bases lay in between. Germline assignment: CDR1 SEHNR and CDR2 FQNEAQ (reference sequence). The CDR3 is 13 amino acids.

The chain links TRBV7-9 to TRBJ2-1; either TRBD1 or TRBD2 may fit D (5 bases each). The sample was sorted CD4+, CD8+, or CD8+CD57+ T cells (not recorded which) from PBMCs. The TCR comes from a human donor with aplastic anemia. The CDR3 reads CASSRRDLMEQFF. Here the CDR3 DNA reads TGTGCCAGCAGCCGCCGGGACCTTATGGAGCAGTTCTTC.